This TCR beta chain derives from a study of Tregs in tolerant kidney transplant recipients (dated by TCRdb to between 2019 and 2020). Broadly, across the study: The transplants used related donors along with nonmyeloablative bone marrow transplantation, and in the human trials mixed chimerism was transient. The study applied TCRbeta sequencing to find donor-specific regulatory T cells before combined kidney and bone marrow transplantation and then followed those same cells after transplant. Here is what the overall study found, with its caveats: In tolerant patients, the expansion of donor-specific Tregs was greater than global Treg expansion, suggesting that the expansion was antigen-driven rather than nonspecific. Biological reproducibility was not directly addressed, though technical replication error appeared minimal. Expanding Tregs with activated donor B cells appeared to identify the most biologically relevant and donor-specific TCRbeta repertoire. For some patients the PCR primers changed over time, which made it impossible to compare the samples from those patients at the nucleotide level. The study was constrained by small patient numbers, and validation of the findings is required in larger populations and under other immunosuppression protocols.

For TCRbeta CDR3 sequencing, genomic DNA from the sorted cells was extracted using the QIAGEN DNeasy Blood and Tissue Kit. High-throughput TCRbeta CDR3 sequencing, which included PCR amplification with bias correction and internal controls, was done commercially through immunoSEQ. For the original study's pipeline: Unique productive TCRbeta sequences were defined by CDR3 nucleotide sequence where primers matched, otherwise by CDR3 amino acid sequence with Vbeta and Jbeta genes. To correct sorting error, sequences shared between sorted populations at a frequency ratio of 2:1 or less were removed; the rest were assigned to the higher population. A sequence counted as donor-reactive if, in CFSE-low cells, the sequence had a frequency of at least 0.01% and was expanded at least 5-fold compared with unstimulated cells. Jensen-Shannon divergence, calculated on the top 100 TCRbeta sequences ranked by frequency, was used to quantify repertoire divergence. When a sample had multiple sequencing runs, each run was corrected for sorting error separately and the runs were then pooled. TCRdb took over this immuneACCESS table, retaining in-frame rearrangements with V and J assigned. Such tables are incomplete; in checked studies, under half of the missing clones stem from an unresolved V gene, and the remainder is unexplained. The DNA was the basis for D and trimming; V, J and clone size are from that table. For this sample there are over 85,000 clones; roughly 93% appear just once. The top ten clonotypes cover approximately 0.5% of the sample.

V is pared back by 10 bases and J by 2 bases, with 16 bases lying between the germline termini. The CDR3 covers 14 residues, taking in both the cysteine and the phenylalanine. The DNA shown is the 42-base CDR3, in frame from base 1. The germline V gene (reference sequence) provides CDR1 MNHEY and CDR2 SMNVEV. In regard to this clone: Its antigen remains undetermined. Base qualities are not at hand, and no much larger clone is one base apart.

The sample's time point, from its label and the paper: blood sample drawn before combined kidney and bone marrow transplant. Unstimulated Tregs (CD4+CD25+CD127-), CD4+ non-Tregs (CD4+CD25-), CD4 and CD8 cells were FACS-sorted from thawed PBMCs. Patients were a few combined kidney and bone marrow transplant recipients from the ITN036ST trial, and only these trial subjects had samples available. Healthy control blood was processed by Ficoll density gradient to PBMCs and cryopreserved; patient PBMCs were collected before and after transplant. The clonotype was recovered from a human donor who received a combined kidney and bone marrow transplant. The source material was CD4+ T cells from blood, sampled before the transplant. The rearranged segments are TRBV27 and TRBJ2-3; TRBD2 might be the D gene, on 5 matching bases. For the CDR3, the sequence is CATHSGTFTDTQYF. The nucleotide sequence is TGTGCCACCCACAGCGGAACTTTCACAGATACGCAGTATTTT.